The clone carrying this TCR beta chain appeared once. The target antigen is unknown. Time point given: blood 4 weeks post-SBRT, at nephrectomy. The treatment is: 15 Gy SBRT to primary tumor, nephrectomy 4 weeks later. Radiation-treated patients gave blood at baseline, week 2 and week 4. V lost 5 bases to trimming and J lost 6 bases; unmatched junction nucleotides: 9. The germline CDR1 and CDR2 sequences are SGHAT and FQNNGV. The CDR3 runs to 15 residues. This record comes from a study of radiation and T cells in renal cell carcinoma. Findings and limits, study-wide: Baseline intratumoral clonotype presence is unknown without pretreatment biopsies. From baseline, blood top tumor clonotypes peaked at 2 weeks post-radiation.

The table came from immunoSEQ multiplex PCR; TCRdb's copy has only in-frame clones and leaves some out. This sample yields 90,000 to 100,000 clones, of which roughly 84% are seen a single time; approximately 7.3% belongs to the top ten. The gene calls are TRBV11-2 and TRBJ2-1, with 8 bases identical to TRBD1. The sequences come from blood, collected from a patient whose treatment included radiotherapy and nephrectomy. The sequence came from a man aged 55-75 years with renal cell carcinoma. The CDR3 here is CASSHRQGSGNEQFF. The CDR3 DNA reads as TGTGCCAGCAGCCACAGACAGGGGAGTGGCAATGAGCAGTTCTTC. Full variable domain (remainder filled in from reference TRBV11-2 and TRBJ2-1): EAGVAQSPRYKIIEKRQSVAFWCNPISGHATLYWYQQILGQGPKLLIQFQNNGVVDDSQLPKDRFSAERLKGVDSTLKIQPAKLEDSAVYLCASSHRQGSGNEQFFGPGTRLTVL.